The table lists the clone carrying this T cell receptor (beta chain) with many counts. Its antigen remains unknown. The data belong to a study of T cell repertoires in cytomegalovirus infection. Points from the study as a whole: It was HLA-C-restricted CMV-specific TCR beta clonotypes that dominated the response ex vivo. Summed public TCR beta family frequency identified CMV carriers bearing the relevant HLA.

TCRdb called the reads again in MiXCR, with one record for every CDR3 protein. Of around 630,000 distinct CDR3 sequences in the sample, approximately 25% are singletons; the top ten hold less than 9.5%. The receptor was derived from a human donor in good health (CMV status not recorded). Some clones in this sample may be carry-over from other donors' samples. Sequenced material: CD8+ T cells from PBMCs.

Written as DNA, the CDR3 is TGTGCCAGCAGCCTATCCCCGGGTGAGGGTCTATACAATGAGCAGTTCTTC. Translating it yields CASSLSPGEGLYNEQFF. The chain uses TRBV7-6 and TRBJ2-1, with a possible D match to TRBD2 (5 bases). With 5 bases removed from V and 4 bases from J, the gap between germline ends came to 21 bases. The germline gives CDR1 SGHVS, CDR2 FNYEAQ. This CDR3 has 17 residues. The full variable domain, completed using reference TRBV7-6 and TRBJ2-1, is GAGVSQSPRYKVTKRGQDVALRCDPISGHVSLYWYRQALGQGPEFLTYFNYEAQQDKSGLPNDRFSAERPEGSISTLTIQRTEQRDSAMYRCASSLSPGEGLYNEQFFGPGTRLTVL.